The rows below give T cell receptor beta chains drawn from one sample of a study of beta chain features in type 1 diabetes. The assay was immunoSEQ multiplex PCR, and TCRdb's table has in-frame clones only and misses some. The sample lists about 230,000 clones, more than 9% seen once, with approximately 0.035% in the top ten. Sequenced sample: naive CD4+ T cells from blood. All receptors derive from a woman younger than 30 in good health. The CDR3 runs from the conserved cysteine through the conserved F or W. The order of the fields is J gene, V gene, clone size, D gene, CDR3 protein, CDR3 DNA. The D gene is left open where the match is weak. Where a row states a size, it is once, few, many or the class of an expanded clone; other rows omit it.

>TRBJ2-1|TRBV6-5|-|TRBD2
CASSYLGLAGNEQFF
TGTGCCAGCAGTTACTTAGGACTAGCGGGCAATGAGCAGTTCTTC
>TRBJ2-3|TRBV29-1|many|-
CSVEVGRDTQYF
TGCAGCGTTGAAGTCGGTAGAGATACGCAGTATTTT
>TRBJ2-5|TRBV6-1|-|TRBD1
CASSRQGLQETQYF
TGTGCCAGCAGCCGACAGGGGTTACAAGAGACCCAGTACTTC
>TRBJ2-5|TRBV7-3|-|TRBD2
CASSLLAGLAKETQYF
TGTGCCAGCAGCTTGCTGGCGGGACTAGCAAAAGAGACCCAGTACTTC
>TRBJ2-4|TRBV2|-|-
CASSEGSSFNIQYF
TGTGCCAGCAGTGAAGGGAGTAGCTTCAACATTCAGTACTTC
>TRBJ2-3|TRBV7-9|-|TRBD1
CASSLYQGLRGQSTDTQYF
TGTGCCAGCAGCTTATACCAAGGGTTAAGGGGACAGAGCACAGATACGCAGTATTTT
>TRBJ1-5|TRBV30|many|TRBD1
CAWADRVDQPQHF
TGTGCCTGGGCCGACAGGGTGGATCAGCCCCAGCATTTT
>TRBJ2-1|TRBV5-1|few|TRBD2
CASSLGLAGGVATDEQFF
TGCGCCAGCAGCTTGGGGCTAGCGGGAGGAGTAGCGACCGATGAGCAGTTCTTC
>TRBJ2-3|TRBV6-5|few|TRBD1
CASRPLGQGTDTQYF
TGTGCCAGCAGGCCGCTGGGACAGGGGACAGATACGCAGTATTTT
>TRBJ2-7|TRBV2|-|TRBD1
CASKILQGATNEQYF
TGTGCCAGCAAGATCTTACAGGGGGCGACGAACGAGCAGTACTTC
>TRBJ2-7|TRBV7-9|-|TRBD1
CASSPPDRAPYEQYF
TGTGCCAGCAGCCCCCCGGACAGGGCGCCCTACGAGCAGTACTTC
>TRBJ2-1|TRBV2|-|-
CASIPDLPSNEQFF
TGTGCCAGTATACCGGACTTACCCAGCAATGAGCAGTTCTTC
>TRBJ1-4|TRBV18|-|-
CASSPQSISTNEKLFF
TGTGCCAGCTCACCACAGTCTATATCGACTAATGAAAAACTGTTTTTT
>TRBJ2-7|TRBV5-1|-|TRBD1
CASSLEWAGGTIRTYEQYF
TGCGCCAGCAGCTTGGAGTGGGCAGGGGGAACAATTAGGACCTACGAGCAGTACTTC
>TRBJ2-3|TRBV30|few|TRBD2
CALSRTSASTDTQYF
TGTGCTCTCAGCCGCACTAGCGCTAGCACAGATACGCAGTATTTT
>TRBJ1-2|TRBV2|-|TRBD1
CASREDRGDGYTF
TGTGCCAGCAGGGAAGACAGGGGGGACGGCTACACCTTC
>TRBJ2-1|TRBV7-9|many|-
CASSLARYNEQFF
TGTGCCAGCAGCTTAGCCCGCTACAATGAGCAGTTCTTC
>TRBJ1-1|TRBV7-2|-|TRBD1
CARQGGTGNTEAFF
TGTGCCAGACAGGGGGGGACGGGGAACACTGAAGCTTTCTTT
>TRBJ2-6|TRBV28|-|-
CASSIRVLAGANVLTF
TGTGCCAGCAGTATCAGGGTTCTCGCTGGGGCCAACGTCCTGACTTTC
>TRBJ1-2|TRBV28|-|TRBD1
CASSSDRAAGNTF
TGTGCCAGCAGTTCGGACAGGGCCGCGGGGAACACCTTC
>TRBJ2-3|TRBV5-1|-|TRBD2
CASSLDPSGGTLGTDTQYF
TGCGCCAGCAGCTTGGATCCTAGCGGAGGAACACTTGGCACAGATACGCAGTATTTT
>TRBJ2-1|TRBV11-2|-|-
CASSQGQNNEQFF
TGTGCCAGCAGCCAAGGACAGAACAATGAGCAGTTCTTC
>TRBJ2-1|TRBV7-9|few|TRBD2
CASSPTPSGRNNEQFF
TGTGCCAGCAGCCCAACCCCTAGCGGGAGAAACAATGAGCAGTTCTTC
>TRBJ2-5|TRBV5-1|-|TRBD2
CASSQKTSGISETQYF
TGCGCCAGCAGCCAAAAGACTAGCGGGATATCGGAGACCCAGTACTTC
>TRBJ2-5|TRBV27|-|-
CASSSRTGETQYF
TGTGCCAGCAGTTCCCGAACCGGAGAGACCCAGTACTTC
>TRBJ2-5|TRBV9|-|TRBD2
CASSVLAGGETQYF
TGTGCCAGCAGCGTACTAGCGGGGGGCGAGACCCAGTACTTC
>TRBJ1-2|TRBV28|-|-
CASSSGIPYGYTF
TGTGCCAGCAGCTCGGGAATACCCTATGGCTACACCTTC
>TRBJ2-2|TRBV2|-|-
CASGTGLMGTGELFF
TGTGCCAGCGGTACCGGACTCATGGGAACCGGGGAGCTGTTTTTT
>TRBJ2-6|TRBV5-1|-|TRBD1
CASSLFGQGAAGANVLTF
TGCGCCAGCAGCTTGTTTGGACAGGGGGCGGCTGGGGCCAACGTCCTGACTTTC
>TRBJ1-5|TRBV30|few|TRBD1
CAWSQGAGNQPQHF
TGTGCCTGGAGTCAGGGGGCAGGGAATCAGCCCCAGCATTTT
>TRBJ2-2|TRBV5-1|once|-
CASSLEGHHNTGELFF
TGCGCCAGCAGCTTGGAGGGACACCACAACACCGGGGAGCTGTTTTTT
>TRBJ2-7|TRBV5-6|few|TRBD2
CASSNPGLGGTYEQYF
TGTGCCAGCAGCAACCCGGGACTAGGGGGAACCTACGAGCAGTACTTC
>TRBJ2-3|TRBV30|few|TRBD2
CAWSTAGGLTDTQYF
TGTGCCTGGAGTACCGCGGGGGGCCTCACAGATACGCAGTATTTT
>TRBJ1-1|TRBV23-1|-|-
CASSQSEGNTEAFF
TGCGCCAGCAGTCAATCGGAGGGGAACACTGAAGCTTTCTTT
>TRBJ2-7|TRBV6-6|few|TRBD2
CASKLAGGYYEQYF
TGTGCCAGCAAACTAGCGGGGGGGTACTACGAGCAGTACTTC
>TRBJ1-1|TRBV29-1|-|TRBD1
CSVGNRGNTEAFF
TGCAGCGTTGGTAACAGGGGGAACACTGAAGCTTTCTTT